The 15 T cell receptor beta chains reported below all come from one sample, sequenced in a study of CD8+CD57+ T cells in acquired aplastic anemia (dated by TCRdb to between 2017 and 2018). Sequencing instrument: Illumina HiSeq 2000. Profiling of TCR beta VDJ combinations and CDR3 sequences used genomic DNA as the template. In TCRdb, the public reads were trimmed at Q25 with fastp and aligned with MiXCR, with productive beta chains retained. Rows are unified per CDR3 protein, each entry keeping the most common DNA and genes. The sample table lists about 81,000 distinct CDR3 sequences, about half of them with a count of one. The top ten clones comprise approximately 61% of the sample. The source material was sorted CD4+, CD8+, or CD8+CD57+ T cells (not recorded which) from PBMCs. All receptors derive from a human donor in good health, serving as a control.

This chain links TRBV16 with TRBJ2-7; 8 bases match TRBD1. The CDR3 is made up of 11 amino acids. Germline V lookup: CDR1 KGHSY, CDR2 FQNENV. With V trimmed by 6 bases and J by 7 bases, 2 bases remained unmatched. CDR3 DNA sequence: TGTGCCAGCAGGCGACAGGGGGAGCAGTACTTC. Translated, it gives CASRRQGEQYF.

This clonotype has only a few counts. This rearrangement joins TRBV24-1 to TRBJ2-2; D gene uncertain. Germline CDR1 is KGHDR and CDR2 is SFDVKD. Trimming removed 5 bases from V and 1 base from J, with 7 bases in between. The CDR3 is 14 residues long. This CDR3 reads CATSGRQNTGELFF. CDR3 bases: TGTGCCACCAGTGGCAGACAGAACACCGGGGAGCTGTTTTTT.

The J gene is TRBJ2-1, the V gene TRBV24-1; the D gene is possibly TRBD1 (5 bases). The germline V gene encodes CDR1 KGHDR and CDR2 SFDVKD. This CDR3 spans 15 amino acids. V lost 4 bases to trimming and J lost 4 bases, with 13 bases between them. Written as DNA, the CDR3 is TGTGCCACCAGTGAGACTGACAGCCAGTACAATGAGCAGTTCTTC. Protein sequence: CATSETDSQYNEQFF.

At least ten counts were recorded for this clonotype. V gene TRBV6-1 combines with J gene TRBJ1-2; TRBD1 matches 7 bases. There are 15 residues in the CDR3. With 5 bases clipped from V and 6 bases from J, the junction kept 12 bases outside the gene matches. Germline CDR1 MNHNS, CDR2 SASEGT. CDR3 residues: CASSRWTGSSDGYTF. DNA of the CDR3: TGTGCCAGCAGTCGTTGGACAGGCTCTAGTGATGGCTACACCTTC.

The DNA of the CDR3 is TGTGCCAGCAGCGAGGGAAGACAGGCTAATGAAAAACTGTTTTTT. Translated, it gives CASSEGRQANEKLFF. The chain carries TRBV9 and TRBJ1-4; D might be TRBD1 (6 bases). CDR3 length: 15 residues. The germline CDR1 and CDR2 sequences are SGDLS and YYNGEE. With 3 bases removed from V and 3 bases from J, the gap between germline ends came to 12 bases.

The chain recombines TRBV25-1 with TRBJ2-3; 12 bases agree with TRBD2. Germline CDR1 and CDR2: MGHDK and SYGVNS. The CDR3 is made up of 16 amino acids. V was clipped by 4 bases and J by 6 bases; unmatched bases: 8. This CDR3 reads CASSALAGGIRDTQYF. DNA of the CDR3: TGTGCCAGCAGTGCCCTAGCGGGGGGGATTCGTGATACGCAGTATTTT.

This clonotype was seen ten or more times. This sequence joins TRBV20-1 and TRBJ2-5; tentative D call: TRBD2 (6 bases). CDR3 length: 12 residues. Looked up from germline, CDR1 is DFQATT and CDR2 is SNEGSKA (reference sequence). The CDR3: CSSRGPQETQYF. DNA for the CDR3: TGCAGCTCGCGGGGTCCCCAAGAGACCCAGTACTTC.

The CDR3 DNA reads TGTGCCAGCAGTGATTTCCCGAACGGGGAAAAACTGTTTTTT. This codes for CASSDFPNGEKLFF. V and J are TRBV25-1 and TRBJ1-4; D unclear. The germline V and J ends were trimmed by 3 bases and 8 bases, with 13 bases remaining between them. The germline gives CDR1 MGHDK, CDR2 SYGVNS. This CDR3 has 14 residues. The full variable domain, its missing parts supplied by reference TRBV25-1 and TRBJ1-4, is EADIYQTPRYLVIGTGKKITLECSQTMGHDKMYWYQQDPGMELHLIHYSYGVNSTEKGDLSSESTVSRIRTEHFPLTLESARPSHTSQYLCASSDFPNGEKLFFGSGTQLSVL.

This clonotype was counted between two and nine times. The chain couples TRBV7-2 to TRBJ1-2; the D is unclear. The germline V gene has CDR1 SGHTA and CDR2 FQGNSA. The CDR3 runs to 13 residues. V was cut by 2 bases and J by 14 bases, with 18 bases left in between. Here the CDR3 reads CASSLSQSVERTF. DNA for the CDR3: TGTGCCAGCAGCTTATCCCAGTCGGTGGAGCGGACCTTC.

This chain links TRBV10-1 with TRBJ1-2, with D unresolved. This CDR3 region has 11 residues. The V and J ends lost 8 bases and 12 bases respectively, with 16 bases between them. Per the germline V gene, CDR1 is WNHNN and CDR2 is SYGVQD (reference sequence). The CDR3 sequence is CASGTTRGNTF. The CDR3, as DNA: TGCGCCAGCGGTACCACGCGGGGAAACACCTTC.

The chain has TRBV18 and TRBJ2-7, with D possibly being TRBD2 (5 bases). The germline V gene encodes CDR1 KGHSH and CDR2 LQKENI. This CDR3 spans 16 amino acids. Trimming left V 4 bases short and J 3 bases short, with 19 bases between. In DNA form, the CDR3 reads TGTGCCAGCTCACTCCATCGCGCGACTGAGGGCTACGAGCAGTACTTC. Protein product: CASSLHRATEGYEQYF. The full variable domain, with the rest looked up from reference TRBV18 and TRBJ2-7, is NAGVMQNPRHLVRRRGQEARLRCSPMKGHSHVYWYRQLPEEGLKFMVYLQKENIIDESGMPKERFSAEFPKEGPSILRIQQVVRGDSAAYFCASSLHRATEGYEQYFGPGTRLTVT.

Comments on this clonotype: No conserved phenylalanine or tryptophan is present at the end of the CDR3, so a read error is the likely explanation. The chain has TRBV10-3 and TRBJ1-5; 7 bases map to TRBD1. The germline CDR1 and CDR2 sequences are ENHRY and SYGVKD. The CDR3 sequence is 14 residues long. V gave up 4 bases and J gave up 2 bases; unmatched junction bases: 2. The CDR3 DNA reads TGTGCCATCAGTGTAACAGGGGGCAATCAGCCCCAGCATTTG. It encodes CAISVTGGNQPQHL.

The V and J genes are TRBV29-1 and TRBJ1-2; TRBD1 might be the D (5 bases). The CDR3 is 12 residues long. From germline, CDR1 is SQVTM and CDR2 ANQGSEA. V dropped 5 bases and J dropped 7 bases, with 14 bases sitting between them. The CDR3 DNA follows: TGCAGCGTTCGACGGGGACTGGGTGGCTACACCTTC. Protein product: CSVRRGLGGYTF.

In its sample, this clonotype was seen many times. The gene calls are TRBV6-5 and TRBJ2-7; weak D call: TRBD1 (6 bases). The CDR3 is made up of 14 amino acids. Germline values: CDR1 MNHEY, CDR2 SVGAGI. V lost 3 bases and J 3 bases, leaving 12 bases between the germline ends. This CDR3 is CASSYGGLDYEQYF. The CDR3 nucleotides read TGTGCCAGCAGTTATGGGGGCTTAGACTACGAGCAGTACTTC.

The chain carries TRBV7-2 and TRBJ2-5; 11 bases align to TRBD2. The CDR3 is 17 residues long. The V segment lost 0 bases and the J segment 4 bases; nucleotides outside the gene matches: 7. CDR1 and CDR2 (germline): SGHTA, FQGNSA. For the CDR3, the DNA is TGTGCCAGCAGCTTAGCGGGACTAGCGGCGGTTGGAGAGACCCAGTACTTC. This translates into CASSLAGLAAVGETQYF.